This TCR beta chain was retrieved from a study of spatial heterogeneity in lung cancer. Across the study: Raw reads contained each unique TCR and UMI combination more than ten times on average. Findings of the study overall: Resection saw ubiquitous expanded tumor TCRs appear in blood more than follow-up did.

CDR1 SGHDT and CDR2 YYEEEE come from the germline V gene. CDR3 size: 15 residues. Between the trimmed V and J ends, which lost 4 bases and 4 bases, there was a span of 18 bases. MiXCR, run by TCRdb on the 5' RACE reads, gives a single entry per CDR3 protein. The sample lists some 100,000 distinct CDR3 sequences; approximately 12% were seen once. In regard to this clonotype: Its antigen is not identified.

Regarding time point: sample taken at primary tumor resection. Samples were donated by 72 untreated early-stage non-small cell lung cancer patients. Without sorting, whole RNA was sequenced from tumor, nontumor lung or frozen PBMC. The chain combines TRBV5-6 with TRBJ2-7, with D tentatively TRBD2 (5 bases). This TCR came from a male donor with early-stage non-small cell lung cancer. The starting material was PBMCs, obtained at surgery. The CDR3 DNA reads TGTGCCAGCAGCCCGGCGCGGGCTGGAAAGTACGAGCAGTACTTC. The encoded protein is CASSPARAGKYEQYF.